Below are 2 T cell receptor beta chains sequenced from a single sample in a study of shared clonotypes between healthy human individuals. Positive CCR7 selection of CD45RO-negative cells yielded the naive CD8 cells, and terminally differentiated effector memory CD45RA+ cells were excluded. Generated by immunoSEQ multiplex PCR, the TCRdb table keeps only in-frame clones and is missing some. This sample has roughly 2.1 million clones, with about 93% found just once. Sequenced input: naive CD8+ T cells from PBMCs. Every receptor here comes from a man aged 18 to 29 in good health. Some clones in this sample may be carry-over from other donors' samples.

This clone was found once. The chain has TRBV5-8 and TRBJ1-1; D gene unclear. In germline, CDR1 is SGHTS, CDR2 YDEGEE. The V gene lost 0 bases and the J gene lost 7 bases, with 4 bases spanning the gap. This CDR3 spans 11 amino acids. The CDR3 DNA sequence: TGTGCCAGCAGCTTGGGGAGTGAAGCTTTCTTT. As protein: CASSLGSEAFF.

This clone was observed a single time. The chain uses TRBV10-3 and TRBJ2-7; 13 nucleotides align to TRBD2. The V segment lost 7 bases and the J segment 2 bases; nucleotides outside the gene matches: 8. CDR3 length: 16 amino acids. CDR1 and CDR2 from the germline V gene are ENHRY and SYGVKD. CDR3 nucleotide sequence: TGTGCCATCAATTTGGGACTAGCGGGAAACCCCTACGAGCAGTACTTC. Its translation is CAINLGLAGNPYEQYF.